These 30 T cell receptor beta chains were all obtained from the same sample, sequenced in a study of T cells after yellow fever vaccination. TCRdb used MiXCR to reprocess the 5' RACE reads, holding one entry per CDR3 protein. The sample yields some 390,000 distinct CDR3 sequences, about 17% seen once. The sequencing here drew on PBMCs, taken before the yellow fever booster vaccination. These receptors were collected from a man aged 18-30 years who received the YFV17D yellow fever vaccine.

V usage is TRBV2 and J usage is TRBJ2-7; 7 bases are a match to TRBD1. The J segment lost 4 bases and the V segment lost 0 bases, leaving 3 bases of the junction unmatched. CDR1 is SNHLY, CDR2 FYNNEI, per germline. The CDR3 totals 14 residues. The CDR3 here is CASSEAGTDYEQYV. The CDR3 region has the DNA TGTGCCAGCAGTGAAGCGGGGACAGATTACGAGCAGTACGTC.

This rearrangement joins TRBV27 to TRBJ2-1; D is possibly TRBD2 (6 bases). Trimming stripped 11 bases from V and 9 bases from J, with 20 bases between. In germline, CDR1 is MNHEY, CDR2 SMNVEV (reference sequence). This CDR3 spans 13 amino acids. The CDR3 DNA follows: TGTGCCCCCAGGCGGGGATCTGAAAGTGAGCAGTTCTTC. Encoded protein: CAPRRGSESEQFF.

This clonotype has just a few counts. The chain employs TRBV7-9 and TRBJ2-3; D is ambiguous. V lost 4 bases and J 2 bases, leaving 10 bases between the germline ends. CDR3 size: 14 residues. Germline CDR1 is SEHNR and CDR2 is FQNEAQ (reference sequence). The chain's CDR3 is CASSSRPDTDTQYF. In DNA, the CDR3 is TGTGCCAGCAGCTCCCGGCCGGACACAGATACGCAGTATTTT.

The chain joins TRBV6-5 to TRBJ2-4; 9 nucleotides agree with TRBD1. This CDR3 has 14 amino acids. V lost 5 bases, J lost 4 bases, and 3 bases stayed unmatched. Germline V gene lookup returns CDR1 MNHEY and CDR2 SVGAGI. CDR3 bases: TGTGCCAGCAGTGCCGGGACAGGGAAAAACATTCAGTACTTC. Its translation: CASSAGTGKNIQYF.

The chain has TRBV5-1 and TRBJ2-1, with D maybe TRBD1 (6 bases). CDR1 and CDR2 from the germline V gene are SGHRS and YFSETQ. Trimming removed 0 bases from V and 7 bases from J, with 20 bases in between. This CDR3 spans 17 amino acids. CDR3 DNA sequence: TGCGCCAGCAGCTTGGTTGGTTTGGGGACATTCGGGAATGAGCAGTTCTTC. Protein sequence: CASSLVGLGTFGNEQFF.

The rearrangement links TRBV4-1 to TRBJ2-2, with D possibly being TRBD1 (5 bases). CDR3 length: 17 amino acids. The V end was cut by 1 base, the J end by 9 bases, with 21 bases between. From germline, CDR1 is MGHRA and CDR2 YSYEKL. As DNA, the CDR3 is TGCGCCAGCAGCCAAGGAACAGGCAGTCAAGTTGGTTGGGAGCTGTTTTTT. Amino acids: CASSQGTGSQVGWELFF.

This clonotype turned up a few times. This chain uses TRBV6-6 with TRBJ2-7, with 8 bases matching TRBD1. V shed 5 bases and J 7 bases; nucleotides not matched to a gene: 10. The V gene's germline CDR1 is MNHNY and CDR2 SVGAGI (reference sequence). This CDR3 is 14 amino acids long. CDR3 amino acids: CASSQWTGNGEQYF. The CDR3 bases are TGTGCCAGCAGTCAGTGGACAGGGAACGGGGAGCAGTACTTC.

This clonotype was observed a handful of times. This chain joins TRBV5-1 and TRBJ2-1, with D tentatively TRBD1 or TRBD2 (6 bases each). V lost 9 bases and J lost 10, with 17 bases in between. The length of the CDR3 is 12 residues. Germline CDR1 is SGHRS and CDR2 is YFSETQ. Here the CDR3 DNA reads TGCGCCATCAGGAGGGGGGCCGGGGAGCAGTTCTTC. Its protein product is CAIRRGAGEQFF.

The chain combines TRBV2 with TRBJ2-7, with D possibly matching TRBD2 (6 bases). The CDR3 consists of 16 residues. Germline lookup yields CDR1 SNHLY and CDR2 FYNNEI. V was cut by 6 bases and J by 1 base, with 19 bases left in between. The CDR3 reads CASREERDWHSYEQYV. CDR3 in DNA: TGTGCCAGCAGAGAGGAAAGGGACTGGCATTCCTACGAGCAGTACGTC.

This clonotype was recorded a few times. This chain uses TRBV2 with TRBJ2-3, with a possible D match to TRBD2 (6 bases). V was clipped by 6 bases and J by 2 bases, with 18 bases between them. The CDR3 spans 16 residues. Germline CDR1 is SNHLY and CDR2 is FYNNEI. CDR3 in amino acids: CASRKGSSGFTDTQYF. The CDR3 DNA reads TGTGCCAGCAGAAAAGGAAGTAGCGGATTCACAGATACGCAGTATTTT.

The chain carries TRBV11-2 and TRBJ2-7; D possibly corresponds to TRBD1 (6 bases). V was clipped by 4 bases and J by 6 bases, with 10 bases between them. The germline V gene has CDR1 SGHAT and CDR2 FQNNGV. There are 12 residues in the CDR3. DNA for the CDR3: TGTGCCAGCAGCTCCCAGGGGATCGAGCAGTACGTC. Translation gives CASSSQGIEQYV.

V and J are TRBV4-2 and TRBJ2-5, with 7 bases matching TRBD2. This CDR3 contains 14 residues. Per the germline V gene, CDR1 is LGHNA and CDR2 is YNFKEQ. V lost 4 bases, J lost 3 bases, and 5 bases stayed unmatched. CDR3 loop: CASSRGLEEETQYF. In DNA, the CDR3 is TGTGCCAGCAGCCGCGGACTAGAGGAAGAGACCCAGTACTTC.

This clonotype has more than one count but fewer than ten. The V and J genes are TRBV5-1 and TRBJ1-1; no clear D gene. The germline V gene encodes CDR1 SGHRS and CDR2 YFSETQ. The CDR3 sequence is 12 residues long. Deletions cut 5 bases from V and 5 bases from J, with 10 bases between. The CDR3 DNA follows: TGCGCCAGCAGTTTTCCGGGGACTGAAGCTTTCTTT. This translates into CASSFPGTEAFF.

This chain uses TRBV12-3 or TRBV12-4 with TRBJ2-7; 7 nucleotides match TRBD1. This CDR3 contains 12 residues. The V gene end was trimmed by 5 bases and the J gene end by 5 bases; junction bases not matched to a gene: 3. In DNA form, the CDR3 reads TGTGCCAGCAGTCACAGGGGCCACGAGCAGTACGTC. Translated: CASSHRGHEQYV.

This clonotype was picked up a small number of times. The CDR3 region is CASSQQGLSRLGGETQYF. CDR3 coding DNA: TGTGCCAGCAGTCAACAGGGGCTTAGTAGGCTTGGTGGAGAGACCCAGTACTTC. The chain links TRBV6-2 or TRBV6-3 to TRBJ2-5; 7 nucleotides line up with TRBD1. Per germline, CDR1 MNHEY and CDR2 SVGEGT. J gave up 4 bases and V 5 bases, and 19 bases lay outside the gene matches. The CDR3 has 18 amino acids.

The rearrangement joins TRBV7-2 to TRBJ2-3; no firm D call. V was pared by 5 bases and J by 7 bases, with 16 bases between. CDR3 length equals 14 residues. CDR1 is SGHTA, CDR2 FQGNSA, per germline. This CDR3 reads CASSPHGGPNTQYF. CDR3 sequence (DNA): TGTGCCAGCAGCCCCCACGGTGGTCCGAATACGCAGTATTTT.

This clonotype was counted only a few times. The rearrangement joins TRBV7-2 to TRBJ2-1, with 8 bases lining up with TRBD2. In germline, CDR1 is SGHTA, CDR2 FQGNSA. J was trimmed by 9 bases and V by 3 bases; bases with no gene match: 10. The CDR3 covers 15 residues. CDR3 sequence: CASSFGVVAGSEQFF. The CDR3 coding sequence is TGTGCCAGCAGCTTTGGTGTGGTAGCGGGGTCTGAGCAGTTCTTC. Full variable domain (missing parts from reference TRBV7-2 and TRBJ2-1): GAGVSQSPSNKVTEKGKDVELRCDPISGHTALYWYRQSLGQGLEFLIYFQGNSAPDKSGLPSDRFSAERTGGSVSTLTIQRTQQEDSAVYLCASSFGVVAGSEQFFGPGTRLTVL.

This clonotype has ten or more counts. The chain has TRBV20-1 and TRBJ2-3; D gene uncertain. This CDR3 spans 14 amino acids. V was pared by 5 bases and J by 0 bases, with 12 bases between. From germline, CDR1 is DFQATT and CDR2 SNEGSKA (reference sequence). CDR3 region: CSAPVFSSTDTQYF. CDR3 in DNA: TGCAGTGCTCCCGTCTTCTCTAGCACAGATACGCAGTATTTT.

This chain connects TRBV15 to TRBJ2-5; D call uncertain. The V end was cut by 4 bases, the J end by 2 bases, with 8 bases between. CDR1 and CDR2 (germline): LNHNV, YYDKDF (reference sequence). The CDR3 has 13 amino acids. The CDR3 reads CATSIRRQETQYF. CDR3 DNA sequence: TGTGCCACCAGCATCCGCAGACAAGAGACCCAGTACTTC. Drawing the rest from reference TRBV15 and TRBJ2-5, the complete variable domain is DAMVIQNPRYQVTQFGKPVTLSCSQTLNHNVMYWYQQKSSQAPKLLFHYYDKDFNNEADTPDNFQSRRPNTSFCFLDIRSPGLGDTAMYLCATSIRRQETQYFGPGTRLLVL.

In its sample, this clonotype was seen a few times. The chain combines TRBV6-5 with TRBJ1-2; D gene uncertain. There are 11 residues in the CDR3. V was clipped by 5 bases and J by 3 bases, with 4 bases between them. Looked up from germline, CDR1 is MNHEY and CDR2 is SVGAGI. The CDR3 coding sequence is TGTGCCAGCAGTGGGCACTATGGCTACACCTTC. Translating gives CASSGHYGYTF.

CDR3 sequence: CASSPGSLRDYTF. CDR3 nucleotides: TGTGCCAGCAGTCCCGGCTCCCTCAGAGACTACACCTTC. This chain joins TRBV7-2 and TRBJ1-2; no firm D call. V lost 6 bases and J lost 10, with 18 bases in between. From germline, CDR1 is SGHTA and CDR2 FQGNSA. This CDR3 is 13 amino acids long.

This clonotype was seen more than once but under ten times. The rearrangement uses TRBV4-3 and TRBJ1-1, with a possible D match to TRBD1 (5 bases). This CDR3 contains 16 residues. Trimming stripped 0 bases from V and 8 bases from J, with 19 bases between. The germline gives CDR1 LGHNA, CDR2 YSLEER. The CDR3 sequence: CASSQDLRGGGREAFF. The CDR3 region has the DNA TGCGCCAGCAGCCAAGATCTTAGGGGCGGAGGGCGGGAAGCTTTCTTT.

This clonotype was seen a few times. The chain recombines TRBV27 with TRBJ1-2, with D tentatively TRBD1 (5 bases). V shed 11 bases and J shed 9 bases, with 19 bases lying between them. This CDR3 region has 12 residues. CDR1 MNHEY and CDR2 SMNVEV come from the germline V gene (reference sequence). This CDR3 reads CAGGHSPWSYTF. CDR3 DNA: TGTGCCGGAGGACACTCCCCCTGGAGCTACACCTTC.

This clonotype was picked up a small number of times. The chain recombines TRBV30 with TRBJ2-1; perhaps TRBD2 as D (5 bases). Germline V gene sequence: CDR1 GTSNPN, CDR2 SVGIG (reference sequence). This CDR3 is 12 amino acids long. V shed 0 bases and J shed 9 bases, with 9 bases lying between them. The CDR3 sequence is CAWSVIGGEQFF. The CDR3 bases are TGTGCCTGGAGTGTAATCGGAGGTGAGCAGTTCTTC.

The V and J genes are TRBV7-9 and TRBJ1-2, with D uncertain. Germline CDR1 reads SEHNR; CDR2 reads FQNEAQ (reference sequence). V lost 5 bases and J 0 bases, leaving 13 bases between the germline ends. The CDR3 sequence is 15 residues long. CDR3 region: CASSELQKTNYGYTF. CDR3 nucleotide sequence: TGTGCCAGCAGCGAATTACAGAAGACTAACTATGGCTACACCTTC.

The chain couples TRBV5-1 to TRBJ2-7; 8 nucleotides line up with TRBD1. Unmatched junction bases numbered 10, after V lost 4 bases and J lost 7 bases. Germline CDR1 is SGHRS and CDR2 is YFSETQ. This CDR3 is 14 amino acids long. The CDR3 reads CASSPGTGSLEQYV. CDR3 nucleotide sequence: TGCGCCAGCAGCCCCGGGACAGGATCCTTGGAGCAGTACGTC.

The chain joins TRBV12-3 or TRBV12-4 to TRBJ2-7; D is unclear. V lost 0 bases and J 7 bases, leaving 10 bases between the germline ends. The CDR3 is made up of 13 amino acids. Written as DNA, the CDR3 is TGTGCCAGCAGTTTAGCCCCCTACGGAGAGCAGTACTTC. Translating gives CASSLAPYGEQYF.

The genes are TRBV6-5 and TRBJ1-1; D remains unclear. From germline, CDR1 is MNHEY and CDR2 SVGAGI. CDR3 size: 14 residues. V was clipped by 6 bases and J by 3 bases, with 14 bases between them. For the CDR3, the DNA is TGTGCCAGCAGACGTACAGTCGGGGACACTGAAGCTTTCTTT. Its translation: CASRRTVGDTEAFF.

This clonotype was found a few times. The rearrangement links TRBV7-9 to TRBJ2-7, with a tentative D call TRBD1 (6 bases). CDR1 is SEHNR and CDR2 is FQNEAQ in the germline V gene (reference sequence). This CDR3 has 13 amino acids. The V end was cut by 6 bases, the J end by 7 bases, with 16 bases between. CDR3 region: CASRTGSWMEQYF. For the CDR3, the DNA is TGTGCCAGCAGGACAGGCAGCTGGATGGAGCAGTACTTC.

This clonotype was found a few times. The CDR3 protein is CAWSVLGKGQYF. CDR3 DNA: TGTGCCTGGAGTGTACTCGGGAAGGGGCAGTATTTT. The rearrangement uses TRBV30 and TRBJ2-3; D is possibly TRBD2 (5 bases). The germline V and J ends were trimmed by 0 bases and 11 bases, with 12 bases remaining between them. Germline V gives CDR1 GTSNPN, CDR2 SVGIG (reference sequence). This CDR3 is 12 amino acids long.